This is a list of T cell receptor beta chains from one sample in a study of T cell responses to AZD1222 COVID-19 vaccine. Assay used: immunoSEQ multiplex PCR; TCRdb lists only in-frame clones, some missing. The table has approximately 150,000 clones, about nine tenths seen once. This specimen consisted of peripheral blood, obtained on day 0 of MenACWY control vaccination. The receptors shown here come from an adult in good health. Each CDR3 is given with its conserved first and last residue. A D gene is named only where the DNA matches it firmly. Clone size is shown for a subset of rows, as once, few, many or a class of expanded clone.

V gene: TRBV14; D gene: NA; J gene: TRBJ2-1; CDR3 length: 15; clone size: NA; CDR3 DNA: TGTGCCAGCAGCCTCCTGAGTGCCTCCTACAATGAGCAGTTCTTC; CDR3 protein: CASSLLSASYNEQFF
V gene: TRBV6-2/TRBV6-3; D gene: TRBD2; J gene: TRBJ2-7; CDR3 length: 17; clone size: NA; CDR3 DNA: TGTGCCAGCAGTTCCCCTCGGACTAGCGCTATTCCCTACGAGCAGTACTTC; CDR3 protein: CASSSPRTSAIPYEQYF
V gene: TRBV2; D gene: TRBD1; J gene: TRBJ2-5; CDR3 length: 13; clone size: NA; CDR3 DNA: TGTGCCAGCAGGGGACAGGGCGGGGGGACCCAGTACTTC; CDR3 protein: CASRGQGGGTQYF
V gene: TRBV27; D gene: NA; J gene: TRBJ1-5; CDR3 length: 14; clone size: once; CDR3 DNA: TGTGCCAGCAGTTTATTAGAGGGCGGTCAGCCCCAGCATTTT; CDR3 protein: CASSLLEGGQPQHF
V gene: TRBV29-1; D gene: NA; J gene: TRBJ2-7; CDR3 length: 14; clone size: NA; CDR3 DNA: TGCAGCCCCTTAGGGGGACTAACCTCCTACGAGCAGTACTTC; CDR3 protein: CSPLGGLTSYEQYF
V gene: TRBV11-3; D gene: TRBD1; J gene: TRBJ2-7; CDR3 length: 15; clone size: NA; CDR3 DNA: TGTGCCAGCAGCTTTACCGGGACAGGGCTCCACGAGCAGTACTTC; CDR3 protein: CASSFTGTGLHEQYF
V gene: TRBV11-2; D gene: NA; J gene: TRBJ2-3; CDR3 length: 13; clone size: NA; CDR3 DNA: TGTGCCAGCAGCTTTAGAAGGTTAGATACGCAGTATTTT; CDR3 protein: CASSFRRLDTQYF
V gene: TRBV27; D gene: TRBD2; J gene: TRBJ2-1; CDR3 length: 17; clone size: NA; CDR3 DNA: TGTGCCAGCAGTTTTTCCGGGACTAGCGGGAATTACAATGAGCAGTTCTTC; CDR3 protein: CASSFSGTSGNYNEQFF
V gene: TRBV5-1; D gene: NA; J gene: TRBJ2-2; CDR3 length: 18; clone size: NA; CDR3 DNA: TGCGCCAGCAGCTCTTATCGGGCTGGGACAACGAACACCGGGGAGCTGTTTTTT; CDR3 protein: CASSSYRAGTTNTGELFF
V gene: TRBV9; D gene: TRBD1; J gene: TRBJ1-1; CDR3 length: 15; clone size: NA; CDR3 DNA: TGTGCCAGCAGCGAATTCCGACAGGGCTTCACTGAAGCTTTCTTT; CDR3 protein: CASSEFRQGFTEAFF
V gene: TRBV6-2/TRBV6-3; D gene: TRBD1; J gene: TRBJ1-1; CDR3 length: 16; clone size: NA; CDR3 DNA: TGTGCCAGCAGCACAAGGACAGGGCAAGTAGTGACTGAAGCTTTCTTT; CDR3 protein: CASSTRTGQVVTEAFF
V gene: TRBV4-1; D gene: TRBD1; J gene: TRBJ1-2; CDR3 length: 16; clone size: NA; CDR3 DNA: TGCGCCAGCAGCCAAGTGTGGGGACAGGGAGCCTATGGCTACACCTTC; CDR3 protein: CASSQVWGQGAYGYTF
V gene: TRBV7-2; D gene: TRBD1; J gene: TRBJ1-1; CDR3 length: 14; clone size: once; CDR3 DNA: TGTGCCAGCAGCTCCCGGGACAGATACACTGAAGCTTTCTTT; CDR3 protein: CASSSRDRYTEAFF
V gene: TRBV5-1; D gene: TRBD2; J gene: TRBJ2-3; CDR3 length: 17; clone size: NA; CDR3 DNA: TGCGCCAGCAGCTCCCTACTAGCGGGAGGACTCACAGATACGCAGTATTTT; CDR3 protein: CASSSLLAGGLTDTQYF
V gene: TRBV6-5; D gene: NA; J gene: TRBJ1-5; CDR3 length: 14; clone size: once; CDR3 DNA: TGTGCCAGCAGTTACTCACGTAGCAATCAGCCCCAGCATTTT; CDR3 protein: CASSYSRSNQPQHF
V gene: TRBV4-2; D gene: NA; J gene: TRBJ1-4; CDR3 length: 13; clone size: NA; CDR3 DNA: TGTGCCAGTCGGGCACTGAGTAATGAAAAACTGTTTTTT; CDR3 protein: CASRALSNEKLFF
V gene: TRBV29-1; D gene: NA; J gene: TRBJ1-1; CDR3 length: 13; clone size: NA; CDR3 DNA: TGCAGCGTTGTCCCCGACCGATACACTGAAGCTTTCTTT; CDR3 protein: CSVVPDRYTEAFF
V gene: TRBV5-4; D gene: NA; J gene: TRBJ1-4; CDR3 length: 14; clone size: NA; CDR3 DNA: TGTGCCAGCAGCTTGTCGCGGGATAATGAAAAACTGTTTTTT; CDR3 protein: CASSLSRDNEKLFF
V gene: TRBV5-4; D gene: TRBD2; J gene: TRBJ2-5; CDR3 length: 15; clone size: NA; CDR3 DNA: TGTGCCAGCAGCTTCTTCTCTAGCGGGAAAGAGACCCAGTACTTC; CDR3 protein: CASSFFSSGKETQYF
V gene: TRBV28; D gene: NA; J gene: TRBJ1-1; CDR3 length: 12; clone size: NA; CDR3 DNA: TGTGCCAGCAGCCCTTTCAGCACTGAAGCTTTCTTT; CDR3 protein: CASSPFSTEAFF
V gene: TRBV11-2; D gene: TRBD1; J gene: TRBJ2-7; CDR3 length: 14; clone size: once; CDR3 DNA: TGTGCCAGCAGCCAATGGACAGGGGGCTACGAGCAGTACTTC; CDR3 protein: CASSQWTGGYEQYF
V gene: TRBV20-1; D gene: NA; J gene: TRBJ2-4; CDR3 length: 16; clone size: NA; CDR3 DNA: TGCAGTGCTAGTCTGGGACACCTAATAGCCAAAAACATTCAGTACTTC; CDR3 protein: CSASLGHLIAKNIQYF
V gene: TRBV18; D gene: TRBD1; J gene: TRBJ1-6; CDR3 length: 16; clone size: NA; CDR3 DNA: TGTGCCAGCTCACCTAGGACAGGGGGCTCAAATTCACCCCTCCACTTT; CDR3 protein: CASSPRTGGSNSPLHF
V gene: TRBV5-1; D gene: TRBD1; J gene: TRBJ2-5; CDR3 length: 16; clone size: NA; CDR3 DNA: TGCGCCAGCAGCTCGGGACAGGGGGGGCCCCTGGAGACCCAGTACTTC; CDR3 protein: CASSSGQGGPLETQYF
V gene: TRBV5-5; D gene: TRBD2; J gene: TRBJ2-7; CDR3 length: 16; clone size: NA; CDR3 DNA: TGTGCCAGCAGACACGCGGACGGGGGGATCTCCTACGAGCAGTACTTC; CDR3 protein: CASRHADGGISYEQYF
V gene: TRBV21-1; D gene: NA; J gene: TRBJ1-3; CDR3 length: 16; clone size: NA; CDR3 DNA: TGTGCCAGCAGCAAAGCGGGGACAGGTTCTGGAAACACCATATATTTT; CDR3 protein: CASSKAGTGSGNTIYF
V gene: TRBV4-3; D gene: NA; J gene: TRBJ1-3; CDR3 length: 15; clone size: once; CDR3 DNA: TGCGCCAGCAGCCCTCGTCCGGGGGCTGAAAACACCATATATTTT; CDR3 protein: CASSPRPGAENTIYF
V gene: TRBV7-9; D gene: TRBD2; J gene: TRBJ2-5; CDR3 length: 14; clone size: once; CDR3 DNA: TGTGCCAGCAGGCGACTAGCGGGTATGGGGACCCAGTACTTC; CDR3 protein: CASRRLAGMGTQYF
V gene: TRBV29-1; D gene: TRBD2; J gene: TRBJ2-1; CDR3 length: 18; clone size: NA; CDR3 DNA: TGCAGCGTTGAGGATGGGCTAGCGGGAGGGCCGTCCTACAATGAGCAGTTCTTC; CDR3 protein: CSVEDGLAGGPSYNEQFF
V gene: TRBV15; D gene: TRBD2; J gene: TRBJ2-2; CDR3 length: 16; clone size: NA; CDR3 DNA: TGTGCCACCAGCAGAGCGCCTAGCGGGAGCTACGGGGAGCTGTTTTTT; CDR3 protein: CATSRAPSGSYGELFF
V gene: TRBV7-3; D gene: TRBD1; J gene: TRBJ2-7; CDR3 length: 15; clone size: NA; CDR3 DNA: TGTGCCAGCAGCAAAACAGGGGGCAACTACTACGAGCAGTACTTC; CDR3 protein: CASSKTGGNYYEQYF
V gene: TRBV7-2; D gene: NA; J gene: TRBJ2-2; CDR3 length: 14; clone size: NA; CDR3 DNA: TGTGCCAGCAGCTCATGGGGGTACAGGGGGGAGCTGTTTTTT; CDR3 protein: CASSSWGYRGELFF
V gene: TRBV3-1/TRBV3-2; D gene: NA; J gene: TRBJ1-1; CDR3 length: 13; clone size: once; CDR3 DNA: TGTGCCAGCAGCCTACAGGGATACACTGAAGCTTTCTTT; CDR3 protein: CASSLQGYTEAFF
V gene: TRBV5-4; D gene: NA; J gene: TRBJ2-1; CDR3 length: 15; clone size: NA; CDR3 DNA: TGTGCCAGCAGGGGGGACCGGAGCCCCTACAATGAGCAGTTCTTC; CDR3 protein: CASRGDRSPYNEQFF